This TCR beta chain appears in the sequencing data of a study of blood T cell repertoires in COVID-19. Study in general: Samples representing acute and convalescent COVID-19 were sourced from the United States, Italy and Spain.

This CDR3 contains 13 residues. The V end lost 1 base, the J end lost 8 bases, and 9 bases lay between the germline ends. Germline V gives CDR1 LGHNT, CDR2 FRNRAP. This clone was detected only a few times. Methods used by the authors: How many nucleated cells were present was estimated from reference gene primer amplification. Clones were sequenced by immunoSEQ multiplex PCR, and TCRdb holds only the in-frame ones, with some missing. V, J and clone size were drawn from that table, and D and trimming were deduced from the DNA. Seen here are roughly 56,000 clones, about 82% observed once, and the top ten hold 5% to 6.5%.

The origin of this receptor is a man in his sixties or seventies with acute or convalescent COVID-19. This chain links TRBV12-5 with TRBJ1-3; D is unclear. Sequencing was carried out using peripheral blood. CDR3 DNA: TGTGCTAGTGGTTTGGAATCGGGAGACACCATATATTTT. This gives the protein CASGLESGDTIYF. Based on the CDR3 plus reference TRBV12-5 and TRBJ1-3, the full variable domain is DARVTQTPRHKVTEMGQEVTMRCQPILGHNTVFWYRQTMMQGLELLAYFRNRAPLDDSGMPKDRFSAEMPDATLATLKIQPSEPRDSAVYFCASGLESGDTIYFGEGSWLTVV.